These T cell receptor beta chains were read from a single sample in a study of T cells in tuberculosis. Clones were sequenced by immunoSEQ multiplex PCR, and TCRdb holds only the in-frame ones, with some missing. The sample includes tens of thousands of clones, roughly 90% of them seen just once. Specimen: PBMCs. The receptors here all came from a donor aged 10 to 29 with latent tuberculosis or without tuberculosis infection. Both conserved end residues are part of each CDR3. A D gene is named only where the DNA matches it firmly. The listing skips clone size in some rows; elsewhere it reads once, few, many or a size class.

TRBV27	NA	NA	TRBJ1-5	TGTGCCAGCAGTTTCTCCCAAGGAGTTCAGCCCCAGCATTTT	CASSFSQGVQPQHF
TRBV4-3	NA	TRBD2	TRBJ2-1	TGCGCCAGCAGCCAAGATCTTGGGGGGGACTACAATGAGCAGTTCTTC	CASSQDLGGDYNEQFF
TRBV5-1	NA	TRBD2	TRBJ2-1	TGCGCCAGCAGCTGGTCTAGCGGGGGGGCGCTAAATGAGCAGTTCTTC	CASSWSSGGALNEQFF
TRBV19	few	NA	TRBJ1-4	TGTGCCAGTACCCCCCCCGGGGGATCTAATGAAAAACTGTTTTTT	CASTPPGGSNEKLFF
TRBV7-2	NA	NA	TRBJ1-2	TGTGCCAGCAGCCAGGGGAGGGAGCAAGGCTACACCTTC	CASSQGREQGYTF
TRBV29-1	NA	NA	TRBJ1-1	TGCAGCGTTGAGCGGGACGGGAACACTGAAGCTTTCTTT	CSVERDGNTEAFF
TRBV23-1	few	TRBD1	TRBJ2-5	TGCGCCAGCAGCGTTCCACAGGGGGCTAAGGAGACCCAGTACTTC	CASSVPQGAKETQYF
TRBV5-1	NA	NA	TRBJ1-1	TGCGCCAGCAGCTTGGGGCACACTGAAGCTTTCTTT	CASSLGHTEAFF
TRBV9	NA	TRBD2	TRBJ2-7	TGTGCCAGCAGCGACGTAGCGGGGGGGCCAGGGGAGCAGTACTTC	CASSDVAGGPGEQYF
TRBV7-2	NA	NA	TRBJ1-2	TGTGCCAGCAGCCCAAGCCTCCACCAGGTCTATGGCTACACCTTC	CASSPSLHQVYGYTF